The subject of this entry is one T cell receptor beta chain. CD45RO negativity and positive selection for CCR7 defined naive CD8 cells, a population that excluded terminally differentiated effector memory CD45RA+ cells. Original processing notes: ImmunoSEQ yielded junction-only sequences lacking quality scores, so filtering differed. Generated by immunoSEQ multiplex PCR, the TCRdb table keeps only in-frame clones and is missing some. The V and J calls and clone size were taken over from that table, and D and trimming were inferred from the DNA. Of about 2 million clones listed, over 85% were seen once; the top ten hold approximately 1.2%. This sample stems from a study of shared clonotypes between healthy human individuals. The germline V gene encodes CDR1 SQVTM and CDR2 ANQGSEA. Unmatched junction bases numbered 2, after V lost 0 bases and J lost 8 bases. The CDR3 sequence is 13 residues long.

J is TRBJ1-4 and V is TRBV29-1; 8 nucleotides align to TRBD1. The sample was naive CD8+ T cells sorted from blood. The receptor's source is a man aged 18 to 35 in good health. This CDR3 reads CSVEEDRDEKLFF. CDR3 sequence (DNA): TGCAGCGTTGAAGAGGACAGGGACGAAAAACTGTTTTTT. Together with reference TRBV29-1 and TRBJ1-4, the CDR3 gives the full variable domain: SAVISQKPSRDICQRGTSLTIQCQVDSQVTMMFWYRQQPGQSLTLIATANQGSEATYESGFVIDKFPISRPNLTFSTLTVSNMSPEDSSIYLCSVEEDRDEKLFFGSGTQLSVL.